A single sample gave rise to the 14 T cell receptor beta chains below, sequenced in a study of blood T cell repertoires in COVID-19. Using immunoSEQ multiplex PCR, the repertoire was profiled, and TCRdb retains in-frame clones only, with some absent. The sample includes about 75,000 clones, 75% to 90% of them seen just once. Sequenced: peripheral blood. These receptors all come from a man aged 80 or over with COVID-19, enrolled during active disease.

The rearrangement links TRBV5-6 to TRBJ2-7, with D perhaps matching TRBD2 (5 bases). Trimming removed 1 base from V and 6 bases from J, with 11 bases in between. There are 13 residues in the CDR3. Germline CDR1 and CDR2: SGHDT and YYEEEE. CDR3 sequence: CASSLRGFGEQYF. In nucleotides, the CDR3 is TGTGCCAGCAGCTTGCGCGGGTTTGGCGAGCAGTACTTC.

The V gene is TRBV5-4, the J gene TRBJ2-7, with 10 bases matching TRBD2. Trimming at V came to 0 bases and at J to 1 base, leaving 1 base not matched to a gene. The CDR3 totals 15 residues. From germline, CDR1 is SGHNT and CDR2 YYREEE (reference sequence). The chain's CDR3 is CASSLERGGSYEQYF. The DNA for the CDR3 is TGTGCCAGCAGCTTGGAGCGGGGGGGTTCCTACGAGCAGTACTTC.

This clone was seen a handful of times. This chain connects TRBV7-9 to TRBJ1-1; D perhaps matches TRBD1 (5 bases). Germline V gene data show CDR1 as SEHNR and CDR2 as FQNEAQ (reference sequence). The CDR3 has 13 amino acids. The V end lost 0 bases, the J end lost 4 bases, and 6 bases lay between the germline ends. CDR3 protein: CASSLAGVTEAFF. The CDR3 DNA follows: TGTGCCAGCAGCTTAGCAGGGGTCACTGAAGCTTTCTTT.

The DNA for the CDR3 is TGTGCCAGCAGTGGGTCGTCGATCAGGGGGCTGAGCTCCTACGAGCAGTACTTC. Encoded protein: CASSGSSIRGLSSYEQYF. This sequence joins TRBV2 and TRBJ2-7, with 8 nucleotides matching TRBD1. This CDR3 has 18 residues. V shed 4 bases, J shed 0 bases, and the junction held 14 bases outside the gene matches. CDR1 SNHLY and CDR2 FYNNEI come from the germline V gene.

DNA of the CDR3: TGTGCCAGCTCACCAAGACTAGCGGGGGGGCTTATTGATGAGCAGTTCTTC. This translates into CASSPRLAGGLIDEQFF. V usage is TRBV18 and J usage is TRBJ2-1, with 14 nucleotides matching TRBD2. The trim removed 2 bases at V and 8 bases at J, leaving 8 bases unmatched. Germline V lookup: CDR1 KGHSH, CDR2 LQKENI. CDR3 length: 17 amino acids.

The rearrangement links TRBV5-5 to TRBJ2-2; 7 bases line up with TRBD1. The CDR3 consists of 14 residues. The trim removed 4 bases at V and 4 bases at J, leaving 4 bases unmatched. CDR1 SGHKS and CDR2 YYEKEE come from the germline V gene (reference sequence). The CDR3 reads CASSPGGSTGELFF. The CDR3 DNA reads as TGTGCCAGCAGCCCAGGGGGTAGCACCGGGGAGCTGTTTTTT.

The chain joins TRBV14 to TRBJ2-5, with D possibly TRBD1 on 5 matching bases. V was clipped by 0 bases and J by 2 bases, with 10 bases between them. Germline-derived CDR1 and CDR2 are SGHDN and FVKESK. This CDR3 contains 15 residues. The CDR3 reads CASSQDGNRQETQYF. CDR3 bases: TGTGCCAGCAGCCAAGATGGTAACAGGCAAGAGACCCAGTACTTC.

This chain uses TRBV12-5 with TRBJ1-6; D is ambiguous. This CDR3 contains 13 residues. The germline gives CDR1 LGHNT, CDR2 FRNRAP. Trimming took off 7 bases at V and 9 bases at J, with 13 bases between the two ends. The CDR3 sequence is CASALRSGSPLHF. The CDR3 DNA reads as TGTGCTAGTGCCCTTAGGTCGGGTTCACCCCTCCACTTT.

The chain employs TRBV5-1 and TRBJ1-2, with 8 bases identical to TRBD1. V gave up 0 bases and J gave up 3 bases; unmatched junction bases: 7. Looked up from germline, CDR1 is SGHRS and CDR2 is YFSETQ. The CDR3 has 16 amino acids. CDR3 in amino acids: CASSLGTGGADYGYTF. The CDR3 nucleotides are TGCGCCAGCAGCTTGGGAACAGGGGGTGCAGACTATGGCTACACCTTC.

The CDR3 here is CASSTDRGGETQYF. DNA of the CDR3: TGTGCCAGCAGCACCGACAGGGGGGGAGAGACCCAGTACTTC. The rearrangement uses TRBV11-2 and TRBJ2-5; 9 nucleotides agree with TRBD1. Looked up from germline, CDR1 is SGHAT and CDR2 is FQNNGV. Losses at the gene ends were 5 bases for V and 4 bases for J; bases not matched to a gene: 5. The CDR3 extends over 14 amino acids.

The chain joins TRBV7-3 to TRBJ2-4, with TRBD1 matching over 8 bases. With V trimmed by 3 bases and J by 7 bases, 11 bases remained unmatched. The germline V gene has CDR1 SGHTA and CDR2 FQGTGA. This CDR3 comprises 16 residues. DNA of the CDR3: TGTGCCAGCAGCTTCGATAGCGGACAGGGAGGCAACATTCAGTACTTC. Its translation is CASSFDSGQGGNIQYF.

This clone was detected once. The chain couples TRBV2 to TRBJ1-2; 7 positions agree with TRBD1. V gave up 2 bases and J gave up 7 bases; unmatched junction bases: 7. The germline CDR1 and CDR2 sequences are SNHLY and FYNNEI. This CDR3 contains 14 residues. The CDR3 DNA is TGTGCCAGCAGTGAAACACAGGGGCTAAGTGGCTACACCTTC. This translates into CASSETQGLSGYTF.

V gene TRBV19 combines with J gene TRBJ1-4; D is ambiguous. Germline V gene data show CDR1 as LNHDA and CDR2 as SQIVND (reference sequence). There are 15 residues in the CDR3. V was shortened by 5 bases and J by 4 bases, with 14 bases between the two germline ends. DNA for the CDR3: TGTGCCAGTAGTCCTATAGCCTCCGGTAATGAAAAACTGTTTTTT. Its protein is CASSPIASGNEKLFF.

This rearrangement joins TRBV12-5 to TRBJ1-1; D uncertain. This CDR3 is 13 amino acids long. Trimming took off 0 bases at V and 10 bases at J, with 12 bases between the two ends. Per the germline V gene, CDR1 is LGHNT and CDR2 is FRNRAP. In DNA form, the CDR3 reads TGTGCTAGTGGTTTGGTACCCCCGGGAGGAGCTTTCTTT. It yields the protein CASGLVPPGGAFF.